The 2 T cell receptor beta chains in this list originate from one sample, sequenced in a study of blood T cells in healthy people across ages. Alongside a J-beta primer mix, a sample-barcoded 5' primer served in a second PCR lasting about 7 to 12 cycles. TCRdb reprocessed the 5' RACE reads via MiXCR and lists one record per CDR3 protein. The data show over 1,500,000 distinct CDR3 sequences, 30% to 40% seen once. Material: blood. The receptors shown here come from a human donor in good health.

The chain combines TRBV20-1 with TRBJ1-3; the match to TRBD1 covers 8 bases. CDR1 is DFQATT, CDR2 SNEGSKA, per germline (reference sequence). The CDR3 totals 12 residues. The CDR3 loop is CSTGGYGNTIYF. DNA for the CDR3: TGCAGCACAGGGGGTTATGGAAACACCATATATTTT.

This clonotype has just a few counts. The rearrangement uses TRBV7-2 and TRBJ1-1; tentative D call: TRBD1 (6 bases). Germline V lookup: CDR1 SGHTA, CDR2 FQGNSA. CDR3 size: 14 residues. Trimming removed 4 bases from V and 10 bases from J, with 19 bases in between. CDR3 coding DNA: TGTGCCAGCAGCTCGACAAATACAGGGTCTTCAGCTTTCTTT. Protein: CASSSTNTGSSAFF.